The clone carrying this T cell receptor (beta chain) was recorded at least ten times. Its antigen is undetermined. The data were taken from a study of T cells after yellow fever vaccination. Overall study results and limits: Weaker overall, the secondary response nonetheless peaked faster (day 5 versus 15).

Trimming took off 5 bases at V and 1 base at J, with 14 bases between the two ends. CDR1 is SGHTA and CDR2 is FQGNSA in the germline V gene. The CDR3 totals 15 residues. A 5'RACE template-switching step, the method used to make TCR cDNA, added a universal primer site and UMIs. Each CDR3 protein is one row after TCRdb ran MiXCR on the 5' RACE reads. The sample shows 70,000 or so distinct CDR3 sequences, approximately 5.9% of them seen only once. The sequencing here drew on CD4+ T cells sorted from PBMCs, taken around 15 days after the first yellow fever vaccination. The sequence was collected from a man in his late teens or twenties who received the YFV17D yellow fever vaccine. The chain is built from TRBV7-2 and TRBJ2-5, with D perhaps TRBD1 (5 bases). The CDR3 loop reads CASSPGLGRQETQYF. For the CDR3, the DNA is TGTGCCAGCAGCCCAGGGTTGGGCCGCCAAGAGACCCAGTACTTC.